The present T cell receptor (beta chain) was sequenced within a study of graft-versus-host responses after intestinal transplantation. Study context: Each patient got anti-thymocyte globulin induction, then tacrolimus and steroids for around three years. General study findings and limits: GvH clones detected in recipient marrow included some appearing first in ileum or blood. The presence of high graft-versus-host to host-versus-graft clonal ratios in allografts characterized patients with graft-donor T cell macrochimerism.

As regards this clone: The antigen remains unidentified.

The CDR3 spans 16 residues. Germline V gene data show CDR1 as SGHVS and CDR2 as FQNEAQ. Trimming pared 4 bases from V and 2 bases from J, leaving 12 bases between. Data came from immunoSEQ multiplex PCR; TCRdb stores just in-frame clones and leaves some out. The sample lists about 130,000 clones; approximately 91% were seen once. The source material was unstimulated CD4+ T cells sorted from spleen or lymph node cells, sampled before intestinal transplant. The sequence derives from a human donor who received an intestinal transplant. This chain links TRBV7-8 with TRBJ2-6; the D is unclear. The CDR3 loop reads CASSSRHSTGANVLTF. As DNA, the CDR3 is TGTGCCAGCAGCTCCCGCCATAGTACTGGGGCCAACGTCCTGACTTTC.